This section outlines one T cell receptor (beta chain) sequence together with its context. As yet, its antigen is unknown. The sample is drawn from a study of OX40 agonist ivuxolimab in advanced cancers. About the study: Intravenous ivuxolimab at 0.01 to 10 mg/kg was given to patients every 2 weeks. The study, taken as a whole, reports: Low normalized T-cell clonal expansion was also seen in some nonresponders. CD4+ T cells averaged fewer expanded clones than CD8+ T cells.

Germline lookup yields CDR1 LNHDA and CDR2 SQIVND (reference sequence). There are 11 residues in the CDR3. The V segment lost 10 bases and the J segment 5 bases; nucleotides outside the gene matches: 4. This table comes from immunoSEQ multiplex PCR, and its TCRdb copy is limited to in-frame clones, with some not included. The table shows approximately 30,000 clones, with around nine tenths occurring only once. The V and J genes are TRBV19 and TRBJ1-1; 7 nucleotides match TRBD1. The clonotype was recovered from an adult with an advanced solid tumor such as melanoma, head and neck, liver or kidney cancer. This sample comprised CD4+ or CD8+ T cells sorted from blood, obtained in a trial of the OX40 agonist ivuxolimab. CDR3 residues: CATLTGTEAFF. DNA of the CDR3: TGTGCCACCCTGACAGGGACTGAAGCTTTCTTT.